Each of the 3 T cell receptor beta chains below was sequenced from the same sample in a study of early T cells in non-severe SARS-CoV-2 infection. TCRdb reanalysed the 5' RACE reads using MiXCR and keeps one entry per CDR3 protein. The repertoire includes roughly 58,000 distinct CDR3 sequences, around 12% of them detected once, and 1.3% to 1.5% sits in the top ten. Specimen: whole blood. These receptors all come from an adult who was a healthcare worker with PCR-confirmed SARS-CoV-2 infection or an uninfected control (not recorded which).

The DNA for the CDR3 is TGCGCCAGCAGCCCATCGACAGGCTCCCATCAGCCCCAGCATTTT. Translation gives CASSPSTGSHQPQHF. The V gene is TRBV5-1, the J gene TRBJ1-5; D possibly corresponds to TRBD1 (6 bases). Trimming cost V 4 bases and J 5 bases, with 16 bases left between them. CDR1 and CDR2 from the germline V gene are SGHRS and YFSETQ. The CDR3 spans 15 residues. Based on the CDR3 plus reference TRBV5-1 and TRBJ1-5, the full variable domain is KAGVTQTPRYLIKTRGQQVTLSCSPISGHRSVSWYQQTPGQGLQFLFEYFSETQRNKGNFPGRFSGRQFSNSRSEMNVSTLELGDSALYLCASSPSTGSHQPQHFGDGTRLSIL.

The sample holds many counts of this clonotype. The V and J genes are TRBV7-2 and TRBJ2-5, with 8 positions matching TRBD2. CDR1 is SGHTA, CDR2 FQGNSA, per germline. The ends lost 4 bases at V and 4 bases at J; junction bases unmatched: 8. This CDR3 comprises 15 residues. Written as DNA, the CDR3 is TGTGCCAGCAGCTCAGACGGGGGGGCCAGAGAGACCCAGTACTTC. It translates to CASSSDGGARETQYF.

The chain employs TRBV25-1 and TRBJ1-2; unclear D gene. This CDR3 is 12 amino acids long. Trimming shortened V by 1 base and J by 7 bases, and 7 bases separated the two germline ends. Germline values: CDR1 MGHDK, CDR2 SYGVNS. CDR3 DNA: TGTGCCAGCAGTGAATTTGAGAGTGGCTACACCTTC. This gives the protein CASSEFESGYTF.